Listed here are 21 T cell receptor beta chains from one sample, sequenced in a study of blood T cell repertoires in COVID-19. Profiling relied on immunoSEQ multiplex PCR, and the TCRdb table lists in-frame clones only, not all of them. Of 200,000 to 250,000 clones in the sample, about 90% were seen once. Sequenced material: peripheral blood. These TCRs come from a man aged 30 to 45 with COVID-19, enrolled during active disease.

The rearrangement uses TRBV19 and TRBJ2-7, with D perhaps matching TRBD2 (5 bases). The germline V and J ends were trimmed by 3 bases and 0 bases, with 12 bases remaining between them. Germline V gene sequence: CDR1 LNHDA, CDR2 SQIVND (reference sequence). The CDR3 runs to 15 residues. CDR3 residues: CASSIDWTASYEQYF. DNA of the CDR3: TGTGCCAGTAGTATCGACTGGACTGCCTCCTACGAGCAGTACTTC.

The chain links TRBV15 to TRBJ1-2; D is possibly TRBD1 (6 bases). The CDR3 runs 13 residues. V lost 4 bases to trimming and J lost 3 bases, with 9 bases between them. CDR1 LNHNV and CDR2 YYDKDF come from the germline V gene (reference sequence). The CDR3 spells CATSTGVDYGYTF. Here the CDR3 DNA reads TGTGCCACCAGCACAGGGGTAGACTATGGCTACACCTTC.

The chain has TRBV5-1 and TRBJ1-2, with D possibly TRBD1 on 5 matching bases. V lost 6 bases, J lost 3 bases, and 15 bases lay in between. The CDR3 contains 14 residues. Germline V lookup: CDR1 SGHRS, CDR2 YFSETQ. CDR3 DNA: TGCGCCAGCAACCCTTCGGGGGGGGACTATGGCTACACCTTC. This sequence encodes CASNPSGGDYGYTF.

The rearrangement uses TRBV19 and TRBJ1-5; D ambiguous. The CDR3 contains 15 residues. Trimming pared 3 bases from V and 0 bases from J, leaving 9 bases between. Germline assignment: CDR1 LNHDA and CDR2 SQIVND (reference sequence). The CDR3 DNA sequence: TGTGCCAGTAGTATTAACAGTTATAGCAATCAGCCCCAGCATTTT. Protein: CASSINSYSNQPQHF.

This clone is a singleton in its sample. The rearrangement uses TRBV6-6 and TRBJ1-5, with D unresolved. Trimming cost V 5 bases and J 2 bases, with 22 bases left between them. This CDR3 has 18 amino acids. CDR1 is MNHNY, CDR2 SVGAGI, per germline (reference sequence). In nucleotides, the CDR3 is TGTGCCAGCAGTCGCACAAGCCTAGGGAGTGTGGGCAATCAGCCCCAGCATTTT. Residues: CASSRTSLGSVGNQPQHF.

The J gene is TRBJ1-1, the V gene TRBV10-2; 7 positions agree with TRBD1. The CDR3 spans 15 residues. CDR1 and CDR2 from the germline V gene are WSHSY and SAAADI. V lost 2 bases to trimming and J lost 0 bases; unmatched junction nucleotides: 3. This CDR3 reads CASSETQGVNTEAFF. For the CDR3, the DNA is TGCGCCAGCAGTGAGACCCAGGGGGTGAACACTGAAGCTTTCTTT.

This clone was counted a few times. The chain links TRBV6-5 to TRBJ1-5; D is perhaps TRBD1 (5 bases). Germline-derived CDR1 and CDR2 are MNHEY and SVGAGI. This CDR3 spans 14 amino acids. Trimming took off 0 bases at V and 5 bases at J, with 8 bases between the two ends. The CDR3 protein is CASSYSGGDQPQHF. The CDR3 nucleotides are TGTGCCAGCAGTTACTCGGGAGGGGATCAGCCCCAGCATTTT.

The V gene is TRBV19, the J gene TRBJ1-1; TRBD1 is a possible D gene (5 bases). Germline CDR1 reads LNHDA; CDR2 reads SQIVND (reference sequence). Trimming stripped 5 bases from V and 1 base from J, with 11 bases between. The CDR3 loop spans 14 amino acids. CDR3 nucleotides: TGTGCCAGTAGTCGGAGGGGCCCGAACACTGAAGCTTTCTTT. This sequence encodes CASSRRGPNTEAFF.

The rearrangement links TRBV5-1 to TRBJ2-1; D may be TRBD2 (5 bases). V was clipped by 3 bases and J by 2 bases, with 12 bases between them. From germline, CDR1 is SGHRS and CDR2 YFSETQ. The CDR3 consists of 15 residues. Here the CDR3 DNA reads TGCGCCAGCAGCTCCGACGGGGAGACCTACAATGAGCAGTTCTTC. Protein sequence: CASSSDGETYNEQFF.

The table lists this clone with a count of one. This chain uses TRBV6-5 with TRBJ2-7; tentative D call: TRBD1 (5 bases). The V end was cut by 0 bases, the J end by 0 bases, with 9 bases between. Germline values: CDR1 MNHEY, CDR2 SVGAGI. The CDR3 sequence is 15 residues long. For the CDR3, the DNA is TGTGCCAGCAGTTACTCGTATAGGGGCTCCTACGAGCAGTACTTC. Translating gives CASSYSYRGSYEQYF.

The V call is TRBV19, the J call TRBJ2-7, with D possibly TRBD1 on 5 matching bases. The V and J ends lost 9 bases and 0 bases respectively, with 12 bases between them. Germline V gene lookup returns CDR1 LNHDA and CDR2 SQIVND (reference sequence). CDR3 length equals 13 residues. The CDR3, as DNA: TGTGCCAGCTCGACAGCGATCTCCTACGAGCAGTACTTC. It encodes CASSTAISYEQYF.

This chain links TRBV6-5 with TRBJ2-1; D is perhaps TRBD1 (5 bases). The CDR3 is made up of 14 amino acids. In germline, CDR1 is MNHEY, CDR2 SVGAGI. V dropped 0 bases and J dropped 12 bases, with 15 bases sitting between them. Here the CDR3 reads CASSYSLATVWQFF. In DNA form, the CDR3 reads TGTGCCAGCAGTTACTCTTTGGCGACAGTCTGGCAGTTCTTC.

The J gene is TRBJ2-7, the V gene TRBV29-1, with 9 bases fitting TRBD1. The germline V gene has CDR1 SQVTM and CDR2 ANQGSEA. CDR3 length: 13 amino acids. V was pared by 6 bases and J by 4 bases, with 7 bases of the junction left unmatched. The CDR3 coding sequence is TGCAGCGTCCGACAGGGGGGACTTTACGAGCAGTACTTC. This encodes CSVRQGGLYEQYF.

The chain combines TRBV11-2 with TRBJ1-2; D remains unclear. This CDR3 spans 12 amino acids. Germline V gene sequence: CDR1 SGHAT, CDR2 FQNNGV. Trimming removed 1 base from V and 8 bases from J, with 8 bases in between. In DNA form, the CDR3 reads TGTGCCAGCAGCTTAGGGGCAGAGGGCTACACCTTC. Amino acids: CASSLGAEGYTF. The whole variable domain, filled in from reference TRBV11-2 and TRBJ1-2, reads EAGVAQSPRYKIIEKRQSVAFWCNPISGHATLYWYQQILGQGPKLLIQFQNNGVVDDSQLPKDRFSAERLKGVDSTLKIQPAKLEDSAVYLCASSLGAEGYTFGSGTRLTVV.

This sequence joins TRBV7-2 and TRBJ2-2; 7 nucleotides line up with TRBD2. The CDR3 covers 16 residues. Trimming took 7 bases from V and 3 from J; bases not matched to a gene: 11. Germline V gene sequence: CDR1 SGHTA, CDR2 FQGNSA. CDR3 amino acids: CASKSGENPYTGELFF. The CDR3 region has the DNA TGTGCCAGCAAAAGCGGGGAGAATCCTTACACCGGGGAGCTGTTTTTT. The full variable domain, with the rest looked up from reference TRBV7-2 and TRBJ2-2, is GAGVSQSPSNKVTEKGKDVELRCDPISGHTALYWYRQSLGQGLEFLIYFQGNSAPDKSGLPSDRFSAERTGGSVSTLTIQRTQQEDSAVYLCASKSGENPYTGELFFGEGSRLTVL.

The CDR3 loop is CASGLGQGRETQYF. For the CDR3, the DNA is TGTGCTAGTGGTTTGGGACAGGGTAGAGAGACCCAGTACTTC. The genes are TRBV12-5 and TRBJ2-5; TRBD1 matches 7 bases. With 1 base clipped from V and 4 bases from J, the junction kept 3 bases outside the gene matches. This CDR3 has 14 residues. Looked up from germline, CDR1 is LGHNT and CDR2 is FRNRAP. The variable domain in full, completed from reference TRBV12-5 and TRBJ2-5, reads DARVTQTPRHKVTEMGQEVTMRCQPILGHNTVFWYRQTMMQGLELLAYFRNRAPLDDSGMPKDRFSAEMPDATLATLKIQPSEPRDSAVYFCASGLGQGRETQYFGPGTRLLVL.

This clone was seen once. The chain has TRBV19 and TRBJ2-2; tentatively, D is TRBD1 (6 bases). V was trimmed by 9 bases and J by 0 bases, leaving 8 bases between them. The germline CDR1 and CDR2 sequences are LNHDA and SQIVND (reference sequence). CDR3 length: 13 residues. CDR3 amino acids: CASRTANTGELFF. CDR3 DNA sequence: TGTGCCAGCCGGACAGCGAACACCGGGGAGCTGTTTTTT.

This clone was found once. The chain has TRBV5-1 and TRBJ2-2; 8 bases fit TRBD1. This CDR3 is 16 amino acids long. Looked up from germline, CDR1 is SGHRS and CDR2 is YFSETQ. V was clipped by 4 bases and J by 5 bases; unmatched bases: 10. The chain's CDR3 is CASSGRTGSGTGELFF. DNA for the CDR3: TGCGCCAGCAGCGGACGGACAGGGTCGGGTACCGGGGAGCTGTTTTTT.

The V and J genes are TRBV6-4 and TRBJ2-7; possible D gene TRBD2, 6 bases. The CDR3 is 15 residues long. Germline V gives CDR1 MRHNA, CDR2 SNTAGT. Trimming took 8 bases from V and 3 from J, leaving 20 bases between them. The CDR3 coding sequence is TGTGCCAGCCGGGGGAAGCTGGGGGGATTCTACGAGCAGTACTTC. As protein: CASRGKLGGFYEQYF.

V is TRBV6-5 and J is TRBJ2-3; 10 bases are shared with TRBD1. Looked up from germline, CDR1 is MNHEY and CDR2 is SVGAGI. This CDR3 has 15 residues. J was trimmed by 3 bases and V by 6 bases; bases with no gene match: 6. The CDR3 region has the DNA TGTGCCAGCAGGAATCCGGGACAGGGGACAGATACGCAGTATTTT. It yields the protein CASRNPGQGTDTQYF.

This clone was counted only a few times. V and J are TRBV5-4 and TRBJ1-1; 9 positions match TRBD1. The germline CDR1 and CDR2 sequences are SGHNT and YYREEE (reference sequence). V shed 3 bases, J shed 1 base, and the junction held 10 bases outside the gene matches. This CDR3 has 17 residues. As DNA, the CDR3 is TGTGCCAGCAGCTCGCCTCCGGGACAGGGCAAGAACACTGAAGCTTTCTTT. This codes for CASSSPPGQGKNTEAFF.